These T cell receptor beta chains were read from a single sample in a study of T cell responses to AZD1222 COVID-19 vaccine. Sequencing was performed with immunoSEQ multiplex PCR; in TCRdb, only in-frame clones are kept and a portion is missing. The table has 100,000 to 150,000 clones, 85% to 90% seen once. The sequencing used peripheral blood, collected on day 0 of AZD1222 vaccination. The receptors derive from an adult in good health. Each CDR3 is given with its conserved first and last residue. The D gene is left open where the match is weak. The size field is filled for only some rows; it gives once, few, many or a size class.

CASSPGDRVGSPLHF	TGTGCCAGCAGCCCGGGGGACAGGGTCGGCTCACCCCTCCACTTT	TRBD1	TRBJ1-6	few	TRBV5-4
CASSLDALPSSYEQYF	TGTGCCAGCAGCTTAGATGCCCTCCCGAGCTCCTACGAGCAGTACTTC	NA	TRBJ2-7	NA	TRBV11-2
CATSREGLGSSPLHF	TGTGCCACCAGCAGAGAAGGGTTAGGAAGTTCACCCCTCCACTTT	NA	TRBJ1-6	many	TRBV15
CASSLDGAGGGADTQYF	TGTGCCAGCAGCTTAGATGGGGCGGGAGGGGGCGCAGATACGCAGTATTTT	TRBD2	TRBJ2-3	NA	TRBV11-2
CASSLSTGAFF	TGTGCCAGCAGTCTCTCGACAGGGGCTTTCTTT	TRBD1	TRBJ1-1	NA	TRBV28
CASSKTDRKETQYF	TGTGCCAGCAGCAAAACGGACAGGAAAGAGACCCAGTACTTC	TRBD1	TRBJ2-5	few	TRBV2
CASSFYLGDNNEQFF	TGTGCCAGCAGCTTCTATTTGGGGGATAACAATGAGCAGTTCTTC	NA	TRBJ2-1	NA	TRBV11-2
CASSSPRMGNNEQFF	TGTGCCAGCAGTTCCCCCCGGATGGGCAACAATGAGCAGTTCTTC	NA	TRBJ2-1	NA	TRBV27
CASSSDRGRLEAFF	TGTGCCAGCAGTTCGGACAGGGGGCGTCTCGAAGCTTTCTTT	TRBD1	TRBJ1-1	NA	TRBV27
CASSVAGSGNTIYF	TGTGCCAGCAGCGTGGCAGGGTCTGGAAACACCATATATTTT	NA	TRBJ1-3	NA	TRBV9
CASSQRRDRRLNYGYTF	TGTGCCAGCAGCCAGCGCCGGGACCGACGTCTGAACTATGGCTACACCTTC	NA	TRBJ1-2	NA	TRBV11-2
CASSGQMRATDTQYF	TGCGCCAGCAGCGGACAAATGAGGGCCACAGATACGCAGTATTTT	NA	TRBJ2-3	NA	TRBV5-1
CASSSTGRGTEAFF	TGCGCCAGCAGCAGCACAGGGCGAGGCACTGAAGCTTTCTTT	NA	TRBJ1-1	few	TRBV5-1
CASSLSGTQGEKLFF	TGTGCCAGCAGCTTATCGGGGACCCAGGGTGAAAAACTGTTTTTT	NA	TRBJ1-4	NA	TRBV13
CASSQERGQGTPLHF	TGCGCCAGCAGCCAAGAAAGAGGACAGGGGACCCCCCTCCACTTT	TRBD1	TRBJ1-6	once	TRBV4-3
CATGGLTTEAFF	TGTGCCACCGGGGGGCTTACTACTGAAGCTTTCTTT	NA	TRBJ1-1	NA	TRBV28
CASSSGAYTGELFF	TGTGCCAGCAGTTCCGGGGCCTACACCGGGGAGCTGTTTTTT	NA	TRBJ2-2	NA	TRBV28
CATRGQGWDTQYF	TGTGCCACTAGAGGACAGGGATGGGATACGCAGTATTTT	TRBD1	TRBJ2-3	NA	TRBV19
CASSRELAGETGEQFF	TGTGCCAGCAGCCGAGAACTAGCGGGAGAAACGGGTGAGCAGTTCTTC	TRBD2	TRBJ2-1	once	TRBV7-3
CASSSSRGKQAKNIQYF	TGTGCCAGCAGTTCTTCCAGAGGGAAACAAGCCAAAAACATTCAGTACTTC	NA	TRBJ2-4	NA	TRBV28
CAIPGASGSSYEQYF	TGTGCCATCCCTGGGGCTAGCGGGAGTTCCTACGAGCAGTACTTC	TRBD2	TRBJ2-7	NA	TRBV27
CASSYSTDLNTEAFF	TGTGCCAGCAGTTACTCGACAGACCTGAACACTGAAGCTTTCTTT	NA	TRBJ1-1	NA	TRBV6-5
CASSRAGSNQPQHF	TGTGCCAGCAGTCGGGCAGGGAGCAATCAGCCCCAGCATTTT	NA	TRBJ1-5	once	TRBV27
CASSESAAYEQYF	TGCGCCAGCAGTGAGTCCGCGGCCTACGAGCAGTACTTC	NA	TRBJ2-7	once	TRBV10-1
CASGIGHRDTQYF	TGTGCTAGTGGGATAGGACACAGAGATACGCAGTATTTT	NA	TRBJ2-3	NA	TRBV12-5
CASSESARGTQYF	TGTGCCAGCAGTGAATCCGCCCGGGGGACCCAGTACTTC	NA	TRBJ2-5	NA	TRBV25-1
CASSPAGGGEKLFF	TGTGCCAGCAGCCCGGCGGGGGGAGGTGAAAAACTGTTTTTT	NA	TRBJ1-4	NA	TRBV28
CASSLGTGRGKLFF	TGTGCCAGCAGTTTAGGGACAGGGCGTGGAAAACTGTTTTTT	TRBD1	TRBJ1-4	NA	TRBV27
CSVLLGQGVGTQYF	TGCAGCGTCCTTCTCGGACAGGGAGTTGGGACCCAGTACTTC	TRBD1	TRBJ2-5	NA	TRBV29-1
CASSPREATYNEQFF	TGTGCCAGCAGCCCTCGGGAGGCCACCTACAATGAGCAGTTCTTC	TRBD2	TRBJ2-1	NA	TRBV5-4
CASSLEARLRPYEQYF	TGTGCCAGCAGCTTGGAGGCCCGGCTGAGACCCTACGAGCAGTACTTC	NA	TRBJ2-7	NA	TRBV5-5
CAWSSGGSYYGYTF	TGTGCCTGGAGCTCAGGGGGGAGTTACTATGGCTACACCTTC	TRBD1	TRBJ1-2	NA	TRBV30
CASSPSGVEQYF	TGTGCCAGCAGCCCCTCCGGGGTTGAGCAGTACTTC	NA	TRBJ2-7	NA	TRBV7-9
CASSINSGNEQFF	TGTGCCAGTAGTATAAACTCAGGGAACGAGCAGTTCTTC	NA	TRBJ2-1	NA	TRBV19
CASSQNTGELFF	TGTGCCAGCAGCCAGAACACCGGGGAGCTGTTTTTT	NA	TRBJ2-2	NA	TRBV11-2
CASSPRDSRSYEQYF	TGCGCCAGCAGCCCCCGGGACAGTCGGTCCTACGAGCAGTACTTC	TRBD1	TRBJ2-7	many	TRBV5-1
CASSYARAGETQYF	TGTGCCAGCAGTTACGCCAGGGCGGGGGAGACCCAGTACTTC	NA	TRBJ2-5	NA	TRBV6-2/TRBV6-3
CASSLALNGLSPLHF	TGCGCCAGCAGCTTGGCCCTCAACGGGCTCTCACCCCTCCACTTT	NA	TRBJ1-6	NA	TRBV5-1
CASSLGAGGNYGYTF	TGTGCCAGCAGCTTGGGGGCAGGGGGCAACTATGGCTACACCTTC	TRBD1	TRBJ1-2	NA	TRBV5-5
CASSLSPGVDTGELFF	TGTGCCAGCAGCTTAAGTCCTGGAGTGGACACCGGGGAGCTGTTTTTT	NA	TRBJ2-2	NA	TRBV7-3
CASSPFHRGGAEKLFF	TGTGCCAGCAGCCCCTTCCACAGGGGTGGTGCGGAAAAACTGTTTTTT	TRBD1	TRBJ1-4	NA	TRBV7-9
CASSPGGLETQYF	TGTGCCAGCTCACCCGGAGGGCTGGAGACCCAGTACTTC	NA	TRBJ2-5	NA	TRBV18
CASSLYSNGRRLDNSYGYTF	TGTGCCAGCAGTTTATACTCCAACGGGAGGCGTTTAGACAATAGCTATGGCTACACCTTC	NA	TRBJ1-2	NA	TRBV27
CASSRDPDRVRLYGYTF	TGTGCCAGCAGCCGCGATCCTGACAGGGTGAGACTCTATGGCTACACCTTC	TRBD1	TRBJ1-2	NA	TRBV7-2
CASSPEIGSPLHF	TGCGCCAGCAGCCCAGAGATAGGGTCACCCCTCCACTTT	NA	TRBJ1-6	few	TRBV5-1
CSVETPLAGSPYNEQFF	TGCAGCGTTGAAACTCCGCTAGCGGGAAGCCCCTACAATGAGCAGTTCTTC	TRBD2	TRBJ2-1	once	TRBV29-1
CASSLVGIAGAGADTQYF	TGTGCCAGCAGCTTAGTGGGGATAGCGGGGGCGGGCGCGGATACGCAGTATTTT	TRBD2	TRBJ2-3	NA	TRBV11-3
CASSLGPHTDTQYF	TGTGCCAGCAGCTTAGGACCCCACACAGATACGCAGTATTTT	NA	TRBJ2-3	NA	TRBV7-3
CASKPPGGGQPQHF	TGTGCCAGTAAACCGCCGGGGGGCGGTCAGCCCCAGCATTTT	NA	TRBJ1-5	NA	TRBV7-2
CASSPRAGPLNTEAFF	TGTGCCAGCTCACCCCGGGCAGGGCCATTGAACACTGAAGCTTTCTTT	NA	TRBJ1-1	NA	TRBV18
CASSLKQGAGGYTF	TGTGCCAGCAGCCTCAAACAGGGGGCTGGGGGCTACACCTTC	TRBD1	TRBJ1-2	NA	TRBV7-9
CSVPGPTIRNTEAFF	TGCAGCGTTCCGGGACCCACGATAAGAAACACTGAAGCTTTCTTT	NA	TRBJ1-1	once	TRBV29-1
CASTAGHSVDTEAFF	TGTGCCAGCACAGCGGGACATTCGGTTGACACTGAAGCTTTCTTT	NA	TRBJ1-1	NA	TRBV2